The 11 T cell receptor beta chains below all came from one sample that was sequenced in a study of T cell changes during pregnancy in multiple sclerosis. Assay used: immunoSEQ multiplex PCR; TCRdb lists only in-frame clones, some missing. The sample holds roughly 48,000 clones, nearly 95% seen once. Source: CD4+ T cells from peripheral blood mononuclear cells, taken in the first trimester of pregnancy. The receptors come from a female donor with multiple sclerosis, enrolled in a pregnancy study.

The chain uses TRBV19 and TRBJ2-3, with D perhaps matching TRBD2 (5 bases). V was pared by 1 base and J by 5 bases, with 22 bases between. Germline V CDR1 and CDR2: LNHDA, SQIVND (reference sequence). The CDR3 spans 18 residues. Written as DNA, the CDR3 is TGTGCCAGTAGTATAGTGGGAGCAGCGCCATTTTCAGAAGATACGCAGTATTTT. This encodes CASSIVGAAPFSEDTQYF.

V gene TRBV11-2 combines with J gene TRBJ1-1; D possibly corresponds to TRBD1 (5 bases). Per germline, CDR1 SGHAT and CDR2 FQNNGV. The ends were cut back, 6 bases at V and 0 bases at J, with 17 bases in the middle. The length of the CDR3 is 16 residues. DNA for the CDR3: TGTGCCAGCAGATTTCCCGTGGGGGGGATGAACACTGAAGCTTTCTTT. It codes for CASRFPVGGMNTEAFF.

The CDR3 DNA reads TGTGCCAGCAGCCCGCGGACAGGGGACGAGCAGTACTTC. Protein: CASSPRTGDEQYF. V gene TRBV4-2 combines with J gene TRBJ2-7, with 9 bases aligning to TRBD1. Germline CDR1 reads LGHNA; CDR2 reads YNFKEQ. The CDR3 runs to 13 residues. Trimming took 4 bases from V and 5 from J; bases not matched to a gene: 3.

The chain links TRBV19 to TRBJ1-2, with 10 bases aligning to TRBD1. CDR1 is LNHDA, CDR2 SQIVND, per germline (reference sequence). This CDR3 region has 14 residues. The V segment lost 4 bases and the J segment 3 bases; nucleotides outside the gene matches: 2. CDR3 coding DNA: TGTGCCAGTAGTACGACAGGGGGCGACTATGGCTACACCTTC. Translating gives CASSTTGGDYGYTF.

This CDR3 is CASSLGGQTTDTQYF. The CDR3 coding sequence is TGTGCCAGCAGCTTGGGCGGACAGACCACAGATACGCAGTATTTT. The genes are TRBV5-4 and TRBJ2-3, with D possibly matching TRBD1 (6 bases). Germline values: CDR1 SGHNT, CDR2 YYREEE (reference sequence). CDR3 length: 15 amino acids. With 0 bases removed from V and 2 bases from J, the gap between germline ends came to 10 bases.

V gene TRBV18 combines with J gene TRBJ1-1, with D unresolved. Trimming left V 6 bases short and J 1 base short, with 6 bases between. This CDR3 has 12 residues. Germline CDR1 KGHSH, CDR2 LQKENI. The CDR3 is CASSPGNTEAFF. As DNA, the CDR3 is TGTGCCAGCTCCCCCGGGAACACTGAAGCTTTCTTT.

The gene calls are TRBV6-5 and TRBJ1-1; D is ambiguous. This CDR3 is built from 13 residues. V was cut by 5 bases and J by 1 base, with 8 bases left in between. Germline loops: CDR1 MNHEY, CDR2 SVGAGI. DNA of the CDR3: TGTGCCAGCAGTACTTCCGGGAACACTGAAGCTTTCTTT. Protein sequence: CASSTSGNTEAFF.

This clone was recorded once. This sequence joins TRBV30 and TRBJ1-2; D unresolved. The CDR3 has 14 amino acids. V lost 2 bases to trimming and J lost 4 bases, with 14 bases between them. CDR1 and CDR2 from the germline V gene are GTSNPN and SVGIG (reference sequence). The CDR3 DNA reads as TGTGCCTGGAGTCCGAACCTCATGAGCTATGGCTACACCTTC. This encodes CAWSPNLMSYGYTF. Using reference TRBV30 and TRBJ1-2 for the parts outside the CDR3, the full variable domain is SQTIHQWPATLVQPVGSPLSLECTVEGTSNPNLYWYRQAAGRGLQLLFYSVGIGQISSEVPQNLSASRPQDRQFILSSKKLLLSDSGFYLCAWSPNLMSYGYTFGSGTRLTVV.

This clone was seen a single time. V and J are TRBV6-1 and TRBJ1-5, with 8 bases identical to TRBD1. This CDR3 has 11 residues. In germline, CDR1 is MNHNS, CDR2 SASEGT. V lost 11 bases and J lost 10; bases outside the gene matches: 7. As DNA, the CDR3 is TGTGCCGCTGGGACAGGTAATCCCCAGCATTTT. Translated, it gives CAAGTGNPQHF.

This chain connects TRBV7-2 to TRBJ2-3, with TRBD1 matching over 7 bases. Germline values: CDR1 SGHTA, CDR2 FQGNSA. V trimming: 1 base; J trimming: 9 bases; junction bases outside the gene matches: 7. This CDR3 comprises 14 residues. The CDR3 spells CASSLEVVGGTQYF. The CDR3 coding sequence is TGTGCCAGCAGCTTAGAGGTCGTAGGGGGCACGCAGTATTTT. The whole variable domain, filled in from reference TRBV7-2 and TRBJ2-3, reads GAGVSQSPSNKVTEKGKDVELRCDPISGHTALYWYRQSLGQGLEFLIYFQGNSAPDKSGLPSDRFSAERTGGSVSTLTIQRTQQEDSAVYLCASSLEVVGGTQYFGPGTRLTVL.

J is TRBJ2-2 and V is TRBV7-9; 7 bases line up with TRBD2. CDR3 length equals 14 residues. Germline-derived CDR1 and CDR2 are SEHNR and FQNEAQ (reference sequence). Losses at the gene ends were 0 bases for V and 6 bases for J; bases not matched to a gene: 1. The CDR3 region is CASSLAGRAGELFF. CDR3 DNA: TGTGCCAGCAGCTTAGCAGGGAGGGCCGGGGAGCTGTTTTTT. The whole variable domain, filled in from reference TRBV7-9 and TRBJ2-2, reads DTGVSQNPRHKITKRGQNVTFRCDPISEHNRLYWYRQTLGQGPEFLTYFQNEAQLEKSRLLSDRFSAERPKGSFSTLEIQRTEQGDSAMYLCASSLAGRAGELFFGEGSRLTVL.